This TCR beta chain was retrieved from a study of shared clonotypes between healthy human individuals. Clones were read by immunoSEQ multiplex PCR, and TCRdb kept only the in-frame ones, dropping some. Of roughly 1,000,000 clones in the sample, approximately 80% were seen once. The split of CD4+ cells yielded CD45RA+ naive and CD45RA-negative memory subsets. This CDR3 contains 16 residues. Per germline, CDR1 KGHSH and CDR2 LQKENI. Unmatched junction bases numbered 8, after V lost 3 bases and J lost 3 bases. The V and J genes are TRBV18 and TRBJ1-5; 7 nucleotides line up with TRBD1. Specimen: memory CD4+ T cells from PBMCs. This sample's subset: CD45RA-negative fraction. The receptor comes from a young man in good health. Some clones in this sample may be carry-over from other donors' samples. DNA for the CDR3: TGTGCCAGCTCACCGCCCGGGACAGAGACCAATCAGCCCCAGCATTTT. It codes for CASSPPGTETNQPQHF. The full variable domain, with the rest looked up from reference TRBV18 and TRBJ1-5, is NAGVMQNPRHLVRRRGQEARLRCSPMKGHSHVYWYRQLPEEGLKFMVYLQKENIIDESGMPKERFSAEFPKEGPSILRIQQVVRGDSAAYFCASSPPGTETNQPQHFGDGTRLSIL.